This is a list of T cell receptor beta chains from one sample in a study of OX40 agonist ivuxolimab in advanced cancers. Data came from immunoSEQ multiplex PCR; TCRdb stores just in-frame clones and leaves some out. This sample has roughly 93,000 clones; around 92% occur once, and the top ten carry 0.5% to 0.65%. The sample in question was CD4+ or CD8+ T cells sorted from blood, obtained in a trial of the OX40 agonist ivuxolimab. These receptors originate from an adult with an advanced solid tumor such as melanoma, head and neck, liver or kidney cancer. Both conserved end residues are part of each CDR3. Fields, in order: V gene, J gene, clone size, D gene, CDR3 protein, CDR3 DNA. D genes are given only for firm matches. Size tells how often a clone was seen (once, few, many) or the class of an expanded clone, and some rows leave it out.

TRBV30	TRBJ2-5	.	.	CAWGTGGAETQYF	TGTGCCTGGGGCACGGGTGGTGCAGAGACCCAGTACTTC
TRBV5-1	TRBJ1-4	.	TRBD1	CASSREDRANEKLFF	TGCGCCAGCAGCCGCGAGGACAGGGCCAATGAAAAACTGTTTTTT
TRBV10-1	TRBJ2-1	.	.	CASSESGGYNEQFF	TGCGCCAGCAGTGAGTCCGGGGGCTACAATGAGCAGTTCTTC
TRBV6-1	TRBJ2-7	.	TRBD1	CASWGTGEVYEQYF	TGTGCCAGTTGGGGGACAGGGGAGGTCTACGAGCAGTACTTC
TRBV15	TRBJ2-1	.	.	CATSRDGLSYNEQFF	TGTGCCACCAGCAGAGATGGTCTATCCTACAATGAGCAGTTCTTC
TRBV30	TRBJ1-4	.	.	CAWSPATPGKLFF	TGTGCCTGGAGTCCTGCGACTCCGGGAAAACTGTTTTTT
TRBV5-1	TRBJ2-2	.	TRBD1	CASSPGGQANTGELFF	TGCGCCAGCAGCCCAGGCGGACAGGCGAACACCGGGGAGCTGTTTTTT
TRBV7-3	TRBJ2-5	.	TRBD1	CASSLQGARQETQYF	TGTGCCAGCAGCTTACAGGGGGCGCGCCAAGAGACCCAGTACTTC
TRBV30	TRBJ2-3	.	.	CAWSVPAGITDTQYF	TGTGCCTGGAGTGTACCGGCAGGCATCACAGATACGCAGTATTTT
TRBV7-9	TRBJ2-2	.	TRBD1	CASSSQQGTAGELFF	TGTGCCAGCAGCTCACAACAGGGGACGGCCGGGGAGCTGTTTTTT
TRBV10-1	TRBJ2-5	.	TRBD2	CASSDRGLSVQYF	TGCGCCAGCAGTGACCGGGGACTATCGGTGCAGTACTTC
TRBV4-2	TRBJ2-7	.	TRBD2	CASSQGSSGLSYEQYF	TGTGCCAGCAGCCAAGGCTCTAGCGGGCTCTCCTACGAGCAGTACTTC
TRBV2	TRBJ2-1	.	TRBD1	CASRIDRGGNEQFF	TGTGCCAGCAGGATCGACAGGGGCGGCAATGAGCAGTTCTTC
TRBV6-5	TRBJ1-1	.	.	CASRRQGSTEAFF	TGTGCCAGCAGACGTCAGGGGAGCACTGAAGCTTTCTTT
TRBV5-1	TRBJ2-1	.	.	CASSFTGAVNEQFF	TGCGCCAGCAGCTTCACGGGGGCAGTGAATGAGCAGTTCTTC
TRBV13	TRBJ1-4	.	.	CASSSRTYGEKLFF	TGTGCCAGCAGCTCTCGGACCTATGGGGAAAAACTGTTTTTT
TRBV7-6	TRBJ2-7	once	.	CASSSTRAEPLQSSEQYF	TGTGCCAGCAGCTCGACCCGGGCGGAGCCACTCCAGAGCAGCGAGCAGTACTTC
TRBV7-2	TRBJ2-1	.	TRBD2	CASSSGLASRSYNEQFF	TGTGCCAGCAGCTCGGGACTAGCGTCAAGATCCTACAATGAGCAGTTCTTC
TRBV18	TRBJ2-7	.	TRBD1	CASSPLLAGGQWEQYF	TGTGCCAGCTCACCACTCCTCGCAGGGGGCCAATGGGAGCAGTACTTC
TRBV5-1	TRBJ2-2	.	.	CASSRLGAGELFF	TGCGCCAGCAGTAGGCTAGGAGCCGGGGAGCTGTTTTTT
TRBV6-5	TRBJ2-7	.	TRBD2	CASRQTGLVAYEQYF	TGTGCCAGCAGGCAGACGGGACTAGTGGCCTACGAGCAGTACTTC
TRBV28	TRBJ2-2	.	.	CASSLRDWNTGELFF	TGTGCCAGCAGCCTTCGGGACTGGAACACCGGGGAGCTGTTTTTT
TRBV5-1	TRBJ2-1	.	.	CASSLASSTDAYNEQFF	TGCGCCAGCAGCTTGGCCTCGTCGACCGATGCCTACAATGAGCAGTTCTTC
TRBV11-2	TRBJ1-5	.	.	CASSLTGSNQPQHF	TGTGCCAGCAGCTTAACGGGTTCCAATCAGCCCCAGCATTTT
TRBV9	TRBJ2-7	.	TRBD2	CASSVAAGGIHEQYF	TGTGCCAGCAGCGTAGCGGCGGGAGGTATCCACGAGCAGTACTTC
TRBV15	TRBJ1-1	.	.	CATSREMNTEAFF	TGTGCCACCAGCAGAGAGATGAACACTGAAGCTTTCTTT
TRBV5-1	TRBJ1-2	.	TRBD1	CASSFQPGTGGNGYTF	TGCGCCAGCAGCTTTCAACCCGGGACAGGGGGCAATGGCTACACCTTC
TRBV7-9	TRBJ1-4	once	.	CASSLELGKEKLFF	TGTGCCAGCAGCTTAGAGTTAGGGAAAGAAAAACTGTTTTTT
TRBV6-1	TRBJ2-1	.	TRBD1	CASSAGTAYNEQFF	TGTGCCAGCAGTGCCGGGACAGCCTACAATGAGCAGTTCTTC
TRBV6-4	TRBJ2-3	.	.	CASSRDQPDTQYF	TGTGCCAGCAGTCGGGACCAGCCGGATACGCAGTATTTT
TRBV6-5	TRBJ2-3	.	.	CASRLTLPTDTQYF	TGTGCCAGCAGACTTACTCTCCCCACAGATACGCAGTATTTT
TRBV5-1	TRBJ2-3	.	.	CASSFGGTPSTDTQYF	TGCGCCAGCAGCTTCGGCGGGACGCCGAGCACAGATACGCAGTATTTT
TRBV5-6	TRBJ1-2	.	.	CASSLVLPNYGYTF	TGTGCCAGCAGCTTGGTGCTTCCTAACTATGGCTACACCTTC
TRBV30	TRBJ1-6	.	TRBD1	CAWTGQGDSPLHF	TGTGCCTGGACGGGACAGGGTGACTCACCCCTCCACTTT
TRBV6-5	TRBJ2-3	.	TRBD2	CASSYSGGADTQYF	TGTGCCAGCAGTTATAGCGGGGGGGCAGATACGCAGTATTTT
TRBV30	TRBJ2-5	once	TRBD1	CAWRPGGETQYF	TGTGCCTGGAGGCCAGGGGGAGAGACCCAGTACTTC
TRBV6-5	TRBJ2-1	.	.	CASSYLDAGRREQFF	TGTGCCAGCAGTTACTTGGACGCCGGTCGCCGCGAGCAGTTCTTC
TRBV4-2	TRBJ2-5	.	TRBD2	CASSPGGLAGEETQYF	TGTGCCAGCAGCCCCGGGGGACTAGCGGGAGAAGAGACCCAGTACTTC
TRBV19	TRBJ2-6	.	.	CASSIVGVLGSGANVLTF	TGTGCCAGTAGTATTGTCGGGGTATTGGGCTCTGGGGCCAACGTCCTGACTTTC
TRBV11-3	TRBJ2-3	.	.	CASSLEGNLGTQYF	TGTGCCAGCAGCTTAGAAGGGAACCTAGGTACGCAGTATTTT
TRBV9	TRBJ2-5	.	.	CASSVRGGTQETQYF	TGTGCCAGCAGCGTCCGAGGGGGGACCCAAGAGACCCAGTACTTC
TRBV11-1	TRBJ1-1	.	.	CASSLGTIAETEAFF	TGTGCCAGCAGCTTAGGGACGATAGCTGAAACTGAAGCTTTCTTT
TRBV29-1	TRBJ2-3	.	TRBD2	CSVEPFPPTSGSFPQTDTQYF	TGCAGCGTTGAGCCTTTTCCGCCTACTAGCGGGAGCTTCCCTCAGACAGATACGCAGTATTTT
TRBV6-6	TRBJ2-7	.	.	CAIRTGNPYEQYF	TGTGCCATCAGAACGGGGAACCCCTACGAGCAGTACTTC
TRBV18	TRBJ2-3	.	.	CASSPGAADTQYF	TGTGCCAGCTCACCCGGGGCGGCAGATACGCAGTATTTT
TRBV6-5	TRBJ1-1	.	.	CASRRTQNTEAFF	TGTGCCAGCCGCAGGACGCAGAACACTGAAGCTTTCTTT
TRBV11-2	TRBJ2-1	.	.	CASSYLKGSSYNEQFF	TGTGCCAGCAGCTACCTCAAGGGGAGCTCCTACAATGAGCAGTTCTTC
TRBV7-9	TRBJ1-3	.	.	CAGSGGSGNTIYF	TGTGCCGGATCGGGGGGATCTGGAAACACCATATATTTT
TRBV18	TRBJ2-5	.	.	CASSLLDETQYF	TGTGCCAGCTCACTACTTGACGAGACCCAGTACTTC
TRBV7-3	TRBJ2-6	.	TRBD1	CASSLTAEGADSGANVLTF	TGTGCCAGCAGCTTAACCGCAGAGGGGGCAGACTCTGGGGCCAACGTCCTGACTTTC
TRBV11-2	TRBJ2-5	.	.	CASSFGHIQETQYF	TGTGCCAGCAGCTTCGGGCATATCCAAGAGACCCAGTACTTC
TRBV4-1	TRBJ2-7	.	TRBD2	CASSQDRGGSPYEQYF	TGCGCCAGCAGCCAAGATCGGGGGGGGAGCCCCTACGAGCAGTACTTC
TRBV12-5	TRBJ1-5	.	.	CASGLAGQPTDQPQHF	TGTGCTAGTGGTTTGGCCGGACAGCCCACAGATCAGCCCCAGCATTTT
TRBV30	TRBJ2-7	.	TRBD1	CAWAPGQGNPKQYF	TGTGCCTGGGCCCCGGGACAGGGGAACCCTAAGCAGTACTTC
TRBV19	TRBJ2-3	.	.	CASSIVQGSTDTQYF	TGTGCCAGTAGTATTGTCCAGGGAAGCACAGATACGCAGTATTTT
TRBV4-2	TRBJ1-5	.	TRBD1	CASSQEGQGTQHF	TGTGCCAGCAGCCAGGAAGGACAGGGCACACAGCATTTT
TRBV11-2	TRBJ2-5	.	.	CASSLTLVGTSQETQYF	TGTGCCAGCAGTCTGACCTTAGTCGGAACTTCGCAAGAGACCCAGTACTTC
TRBV18	TRBJ1-1	.	.	CASSPNPAGTEAFF	TGTGCCAGCTCACCCAACCCGGCGGGCACTGAAGCTTTCTTT
TRBV21-1	TRBJ2-7	.	.	CASSKDFTYEQYF	TGTGCCAGCAGCAAAGACTTTACCTACGAGCAGTACTTC